This TCR beta chain was documented in a study of blood T cell repertoires in COVID-19. Study-level background: The United States, Italy and Spain were the sources of the acute and convalescent COVID-19 samples. The analysed material was cDNA or gDNA that came from T cells, B-cell-depleted T cells, or PBMCs.

Participants came from about 24 US areas, aged about 18 to 95 years. Participants had their cohort set by participant-reported clinical history. Data came from immunoSEQ multiplex PCR; TCRdb stores just in-frame clones and leaves some out. Altogether some 170,000 clones are present, around four fifths being singletons, with the ten largest covering 17%. The V gene's germline CDR1 is SGHRS and CDR2 YFSETQ. CDR3 size: 12 residues. Trimming left V 4 bases short and J 1 base short, with 4 bases between. This receptor was identified in a woman in her fifties or sixties who had recovered from COVID-19. Sequenced sample: PBMCs or T cells enriched from blood (not recorded which). The chain employs TRBV5-1 and TRBJ2-3, with D uncertain. CDR3 sequence reads: CASSLRTDTQYF. In DNA form, the CDR3 reads TGCGCCAGCAGCCTCCGCACAGATACGCAGTATTTT.